Presented here are 27 T cell receptor beta chains from one specimen sequenced in a study of regulatory T cells in long-lasting Graves disease. Time point of the sample: persistent/refractory GD, antithyroid drugs over 5 years with positive TRAb. PBMC RNA served as the TCR library source. Investigators prepared the TCR beta libraries by applying iRepertoire HTBI primers and Arm-PCR of CDR3 regions. TCRdb fed the multiplex PCR reads into MiXCR, producing one record per CDR3 protein. The repertoire consists of 350,000 to 500,000 distinct CDR3 sequences, with around 20% occurring once and the leading ten covering roughly 13%. The sample in question was peripheral blood mononuclear cells (PBMCs), obtained when the disease was refractory, from a patient treated with antithyroid drugs. The receptors stem from a female donor with Graves disease.

This clonotype was counted many times. CDR3 residues: CASSPQALLAGYGYTF. The CDR3 nucleotides are TGTGCCAGCAGCCCACAGGCCCTACTCGCAGGGTATGGCTACACCTTC. The chain couples TRBV7-9 to TRBJ1-2, with D tentatively TRBD1 (5 bases). Germline V gene data show CDR1 as SEHNR and CDR2 as FQNEAQ (reference sequence). Trimming shortened V by 5 bases and J by 5 bases, and 21 bases separated the two germline ends. This CDR3 contains 16 residues.

This clonotype was seen many times. The CDR3: CASSSPGHSYEQYF. As DNA, the CDR3 is TGTGCCAGCAGTTCACCGGGACACTCCTACGAGCAGTACTTC. This chain joins TRBV28 and TRBJ2-7; a weak D match, TRBD1 (6 bases). Trimming shortened V by 4 bases and J by 0 bases, and 10 bases separated the two germline ends. Per germline, CDR1 MDHEN and CDR2 SYDVKM. The CDR3 loop spans 14 amino acids.

In its sample, this clonotype was seen a few times. The chain uses TRBV11-2 and TRBJ2-5; the D gene could be TRBD1 or TRBD2 (5 bases each). The germline V gene encodes CDR1 SGHAT and CDR2 FQNNGV. V was trimmed by 6 bases and J by 7 bases, leaving 18 bases between them. This CDR3 has 14 amino acids. In nucleotides, the CDR3 is TGTGCCAGCAGATCTCCGGGACGTAGAGGGACCCAGTACTTC. Amino acid sequence: CASRSPGRRGTQYF.

The chain employs TRBV3-1 and TRBJ1-2; D might be TRBD1 (6 bases). This CDR3 is 14 amino acids long. Looked up from germline, CDR1 is LGHDT and CDR2 is YNNKEL (reference sequence). Trimming took off 6 bases at V and 6 bases at J, with 17 bases between the two ends. CDR3: CASSLTGTIDGYTF. The CDR3 DNA sequence: TGTGCCAGCAGTTTGACCGGGACAATTGATGGCTACACCTTC.

This chain uses TRBV19 with TRBJ1-2; 7 nucleotides align to TRBD1. The CDR3 is 15 amino acids. With 6 bases clipped from V and 8 bases from J, the junction kept 15 bases outside the gene matches. The germline CDR1 and CDR2 sequences are LNHDA and SQIVND (reference sequence). CDR3 nucleotides: TGTGCCAGTAGAGATACTCCCGCAGGGGGAGGCGGCTACACCTTC. Amino acid sequence: CASRDTPAGGGGYTF.

This clonotype appeared many times. The V call is TRBV6-2 or TRBV6-3, the J call TRBJ2-5, with 8 bases aligning to TRBD1. The junction had 8 bases not matched to a gene; V was cut back by 0 bases and J by 5 bases. Germline assignment: CDR1 MNHEY and CDR2 SVGEGT. The CDR3 contains 16 residues. The chain's CDR3 is CASSYSPTGERETQYF. As DNA, the CDR3 is TGTGCCAGCAGTTACTCCCCGACAGGGGAGAGGGAGACCCAGTACTTC.

This clonotype appeared a single time. The chain is built from TRBV7-3 and TRBJ2-3; either TRBD1 or TRBD2 may fit D (5 bases each). There are 15 residues in the CDR3. CDR1 is SGHTA and CDR2 is FQGTGA in the germline V gene. Trimming took off 2 bases at V and 3 bases at J, with 12 bases between the two ends. The CDR3 nucleotides read TGTGCCAGCAGCTTAGGGGCTACGGGGACAGATACGCAGTATTTT. Its protein is CASSLGATGTDTQYF.

This clonotype has only a few counts. The CDR3 loop reads CASSYFTGANYGYTF. The CDR3 DNA sequence: TGTGCCAGCAGTTACTTTACAGGAGCTAACTATGGCTACACCTTC. This chain connects TRBV6-5 to TRBJ1-2; a weak D match, TRBD1 (5 bases). Per the germline V gene, CDR1 is MNHEY and CDR2 is SVGAGI. This CDR3 contains 15 residues. V was cut by 1 base and J by 0 bases, with 9 bases left in between.

This clonotype was recorded at least ten times. This sequence joins TRBV7-9 and TRBJ2-2; TRBD2 aligns across 13 bases. Unmatched junction bases numbered 4, after V lost 5 bases and J lost 4 bases. Germline CDR1 reads SEHNR; CDR2 reads FQNEAQ (reference sequence). The length of the CDR3 is 16 residues. CDR3: CASSPGLAGVTGELFF. CDR3 nucleotide sequence: TGTGCCAGCAGCCCAGGACTAGCGGGAGTCACCGGGGAGCTGTTTTTT.

This clonotype was counted a few times. The chain couples TRBV28 to TRBJ2-1; possible D gene TRBD2, 5 bases. This CDR3 is 14 amino acids long. The germline V gene has CDR1 MDHEN and CDR2 SYDVKM. The V gene lost 3 bases and the J gene lost 3 bases, with 9 bases spanning the gap. The CDR3 DNA sequence: TGTGCCAGCAGTTTGGACTTACTCTACAATGAGCAGTTCTTC. Protein: CASSLDLLYNEQFF.

This clonotype came up a few times. This chain joins TRBV20-1 and TRBJ2-7; 9 bases line up with TRBD2. The CDR3 is 15 residues long. V lost 5 bases and J lost 3; bases outside the gene matches: 11. Germline values: CDR1 DFQATT, CDR2 SNEGSKA (reference sequence). The CDR3 DNA reads TGCAGTGCTGGGCCTAGCGGGAAGGGGGACTACGAGCAGTACTTC. Translation gives CSAGPSGKGDYEQYF.

About this clonotype: No conserved phenylalanine or tryptophan ends this CDR3, so it is likely a read error. The chain couples TRBV20-1 to TRBJ2-5; D possibly uses TRBD1 or TRBD2 (5 bases each). The CDR3 runs 14 residues. The V gene lost 3 bases and the J gene lost 3 bases, with 14 bases spanning the gap. The germline CDR1 and CDR2 sequences are DFQATT and SNEGSKA (reference sequence). The CDR3, as DNA: TGCAGTGCTAGCCAGGGTACGGGGAAAGAGACCCAGTACCTC. Residues: CSASQGTGKETQYL.

This clonotype was seen ten or more times. The genes are TRBV28 and TRBJ1-1, with D maybe TRBD1 (5 bases). The CDR3 is 12 amino acids. Per the germline V gene, CDR1 is MDHEN and CDR2 is SYDVKM. Trimming pared 8 bases from V and 0 bases from J, leaving 7 bases between. CDR3: CASGTMNTEAFF. In nucleotides, the CDR3 is TGTGCCAGCGGGACTATGAACACTGAAGCTTTCTTT.

The chain has TRBV20-1 and TRBJ2-2, with D maybe TRBD2 (5 bases). The germline gives CDR1 DFQATT, CDR2 SNEGSKA (reference sequence). V shed 6 bases and J shed 4 bases, with 9 bases lying between them. This CDR3 has 12 amino acids. The CDR3 spells CSARTVTGELFF. CDR3 coding DNA: TGCAGTGCGAGGACTGTCACCGGGGAGCTGTTTTTT.

This clonotype was counted at least ten times. V is TRBV28 and J is TRBJ1-2; D gene uncertain. Trimming removed 4 bases from V and 8 bases from J, with 23 bases in between. Germline assignment: CDR1 MDHEN and CDR2 SYDVKM. The CDR3 contains 16 residues. The CDR3 protein is CASSSSEGLYLWGYTF. The CDR3 DNA sequence: TGTGCCAGCAGTTCCTCCGAAGGGCTGTATCTCTGGGGCTACACCTTC.

V usage is TRBV3-1 and J usage is TRBJ2-3, with 9 bases lining up with TRBD1. The V gene's germline CDR1 is LGHDT and CDR2 YNNKEL (reference sequence). This CDR3 spans 16 amino acids. V dropped 2 bases and J dropped 4; count of bases not matched to a gene: 7. As DNA, the CDR3 is TGTGCCAGCAGCCAACTGGGACAGGGTTATGCAGATACGCAGTATTTT. As protein: CASSQLGQGYADTQYF.

The chain links TRBV5-5 to TRBJ2-4, with 8 bases identical to TRBD1. The ends lost 0 bases at V and 7 bases at J; junction bases unmatched: 3. This CDR3 is 14 amino acids long. From germline, CDR1 is SGHKS and CDR2 YYEKEE (reference sequence). CDR3 loop: CASSLAGGENIQYF. CDR3 coding DNA: TGTGCCAGCAGCTTGGCAGGGGGCGAGAACATTCAGTACTTC.

This clonotype has more than one count but fewer than ten. This chain uses TRBV27 with TRBJ1-4; D unclear. Germline CDR1 MNHEY, CDR2 SMNVEV (reference sequence). The length of the CDR3 is 13 residues. The ends were cut back, 3 bases at V and 8 bases at J, with 10 bases in the middle. In DNA form, the CDR3 reads TGTGCCAGCAGTTTGATCCGATCCGAAAAACTGTTTTTT. Translation: CASSLIRSEKLFF.

The chain recombines TRBV7-9 with TRBJ1-2; 9 nucleotides match TRBD1. CDR1 is SEHNR and CDR2 is FQNEAQ in the germline V gene (reference sequence). V was pared by 1 base and J by 10 bases, with 1 base of the junction left unmatched. This CDR3 region has 12 residues. The CDR3 region is CASSLGTGDYTF. In nucleotides, the CDR3 is TGTGCCAGCAGCTTAGGGACAGGGGACTACACCTTC.

This clonotype showed up many times. J is TRBJ2-5 and V is TRBV29-1, with D perhaps assigned TRBD1 or TRBD2 (5 bases each). Trimming shortened V by 4 bases and J by 2 bases, and 11 bases separated the two germline ends. Germline lookup yields CDR1 SQVTM and CDR2 ANQGSEA. The CDR3 totals 13 residues. The CDR3 nucleotides read TGCAGCGTTGGACGGGGCTTGCAAGAGACCCAGTACTTC. As protein: CSVGRGLQETQYF.

This clonotype was counted at least ten times. The V and J genes are TRBV7-8 and TRBJ2-7; D is undetermined. From germline, CDR1 is SGHVS and CDR2 FQNEAQ. V dropped 5 bases and J dropped 2 bases, with 13 bases sitting between them. This CDR3 is 14 amino acids long. DNA for the CDR3: TGTGCCAGCAGCCCTCAAGTCGGTGCCTACGAGCAGTACTTC. This gives the protein CASSPQVGAYEQYF. Based on the CDR3 plus reference TRBV7-8 and TRBJ2-7, the full variable domain is GAGVSQSPRYKVAKRGQDVALRCDPISGHVSLFWYQQALGQGPEFLTYFQNEAQLDKSGLPSDRFFAERPEGSVSTLKIQRTQQEDSAVYLCASSPQVGAYEQYFGPGTRLTVT.

The J gene is TRBJ2-3, the V gene TRBV29-1; TRBD2 aligns across 9 bases. The CDR3 loop spans 12 amino acids. The J segment lost 4 bases and the V segment lost 6 bases, leaving 2 bases of the junction unmatched. The germline CDR1 and CDR2 sequences are SQVTM and ANQGSEA. CDR3 region: CSVAGGADTQYF. In DNA form, the CDR3 reads TGCAGCGTAGCGGGAGGAGCAGATACGCAGTATTTT.

At least ten counts were recorded for this clonotype. This sequence joins TRBV30 and TRBJ1-1, with D perhaps TRBD1 (5 bases). The CDR3 extends over 13 amino acids. The V end lost 0 bases, the J end lost 1 base, and 6 bases lay between the germline ends. In germline, CDR1 is GTSNPN, CDR2 SVGIG (reference sequence). The CDR3: CAWSVQANTEAFF. The CDR3 DNA reads as TGTGCCTGGAGTGTACAGGCGAACACTGAAGCTTTCTTT.

This chain joins TRBV2 and TRBJ2-3, with 7 bases matching TRBD2. This CDR3 contains 15 residues. With 6 bases clipped from V and 6 bases from J, the junction kept 12 bases outside the gene matches. Germline V gene sequence: CDR1 SNHLY, CDR2 FYNNEI. The CDR3 sequence is CASSKTSQGRDTQYF. CDR3 coding DNA: TGTGCCAGCAGCAAGACTAGCCAGGGCCGGGATACGCAGTATTTT.

This clonotype appeared many times. J is TRBJ2-7 and V is TRBV28; D call uncertain. CDR1 is MDHEN and CDR2 is SYDVKM in the germline V gene. The CDR3 extends over 16 amino acids. V was pared by 3 bases and J by 2 bases, with 17 bases between. DNA for the CDR3: TGTGCCAGCAGTTTCCACCCCATCCGCGAAACCTACGAGCAGTACTTC. It translates to CASSFHPIRETYEQYF.

This rearrangement joins TRBV2 to TRBJ2-7; D unresolved. Germline-derived CDR1 and CDR2 are SNHLY and FYNNEI. The ends were cut back, 2 bases at V and 4 bases at J, with 9 bases in the middle. The CDR3 totals 13 residues. CDR3 DNA sequence: TGTGCCAGCAGTGAAAAACCCTCGTACGAGCAGTACTTC. Protein sequence: CASSEKPSYEQYF. Drawing the rest from reference TRBV2 and TRBJ2-7, the complete variable domain is EPEVTQTPSHQVTQMGQEVILRCVPISNHLYFYWYRQILGQKVEFLVSFYNNEISEKSEIFDDQFSVERPDGSNFTLKIRSTKLEDSAMYFCASSEKPSYEQYFGPGTRLTVT.

This clonotype has just a few counts. V usage is TRBV5-1 and J usage is TRBJ1-1; 10 bases match TRBD1. This CDR3 is 15 amino acids long. Trimming at V came to 4 bases and at J to 5 bases, leaving 8 bases not matched to a gene. Germline assignment: CDR1 SGHRS and CDR2 YFSETQ. The CDR3 DNA reads TGCGCCAGCAGCCTAACTGGGACAGGGGATACTGAAGCTTTCTTT. This translates into CASSLTGTGDTEAFF.